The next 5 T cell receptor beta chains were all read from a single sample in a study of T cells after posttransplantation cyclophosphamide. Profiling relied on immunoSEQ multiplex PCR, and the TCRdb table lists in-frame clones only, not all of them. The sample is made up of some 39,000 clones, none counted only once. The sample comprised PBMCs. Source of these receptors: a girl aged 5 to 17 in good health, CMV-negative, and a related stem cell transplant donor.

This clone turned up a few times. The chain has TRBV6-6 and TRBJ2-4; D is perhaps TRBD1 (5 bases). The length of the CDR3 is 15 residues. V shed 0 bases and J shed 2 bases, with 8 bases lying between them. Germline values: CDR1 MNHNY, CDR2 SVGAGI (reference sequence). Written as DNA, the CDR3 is TGTGCCAGCAGTTACTCTTGGGGCACCAAAAACATTCAGTACTTC. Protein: CASSYSWGTKNIQYF.

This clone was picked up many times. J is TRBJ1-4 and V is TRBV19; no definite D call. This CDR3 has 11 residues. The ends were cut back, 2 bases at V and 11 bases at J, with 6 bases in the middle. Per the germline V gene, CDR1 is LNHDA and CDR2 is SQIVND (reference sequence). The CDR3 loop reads CASSITQKLFF. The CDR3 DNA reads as TGTGCCAGTAGTATAACCCAGAAACTGTTTTTT.

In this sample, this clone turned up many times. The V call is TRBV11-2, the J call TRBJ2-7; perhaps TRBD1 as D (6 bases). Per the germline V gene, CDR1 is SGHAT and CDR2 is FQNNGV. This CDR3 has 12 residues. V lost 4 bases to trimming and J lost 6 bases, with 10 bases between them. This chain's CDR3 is CASSSGTLEQYF. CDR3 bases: TGTGCCAGCAGCTCCGGGACACTCGAGCAGTACTTC.

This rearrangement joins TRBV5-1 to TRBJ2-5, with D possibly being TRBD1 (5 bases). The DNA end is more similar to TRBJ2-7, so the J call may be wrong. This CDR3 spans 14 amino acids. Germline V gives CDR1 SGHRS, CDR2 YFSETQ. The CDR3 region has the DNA TGCGCCAGCAGCTTGTCTGCAGGGTCCTACGAGCAGTACTTC. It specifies CASSLSAGSYEQYF.

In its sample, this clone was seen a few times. In nucleotides, the CDR3 is TGTGCCACCGCGCCCCGTAGCGGGAGCTACAATGAGCAGTTCTTC. It yields the protein CATAPRSGSYNEQFF. The chain recombines TRBV2 with TRBJ2-1; 9 bases agree with TRBD2. The ends lost 10 bases at V and 3 bases at J; junction bases unmatched: 10. The CDR3 sequence is 15 residues long. Germline V gene lookup returns CDR1 SNHLY and CDR2 FYNNEI.